One and the same sample provided the 21 T cell receptor beta chains below, sequenced in a study of a mutant IDH1 vaccine in newly diagnosed glioma. Stated time point: baseline, week 1 (first vaccination visit). This sample's treatment: pre-vaccination baseline after standard-of-care therapy. Sequencing was performed with immunoSEQ multiplex PCR; in TCRdb, only in-frame clones are kept and a portion is missing. The profile covers 75,000 to 100,000 clones, with 70% to 90% appearing a single time and approximately 0.58% taken by the ten largest. The sequencing used PBMCs, collected from a glioma patient treated with radiotherapy, temozolomide or both. These receptors came from a woman aged 45-65 years with glioma.

V and J are TRBV5-1 and TRBJ1-1; D gene unclear. This CDR3 is built from 14 residues. In germline, CDR1 is SGHRS, CDR2 YFSETQ. Trimming shortened V by 0 bases and J by 3 bases, and 9 bases separated the two germline ends. CDR3 loop: CASSLDVSDTEAFF. CDR3 coding DNA: TGCGCCAGCAGCTTGGATGTATCGGACACTGAAGCTTTCTTT. The full variable domain, with the rest looked up from reference TRBV5-1 and TRBJ1-1, is KAGVTQTPRYLIKTRGQQVTLSCSPISGHRSVSWYQQTPGQGLQFLFEYFSETQRNKGNFPGRFSGRQFSNSRSEMNVSTLELGDSALYLCASSLDVSDTEAFFGQGTRLTVV.

J is TRBJ2-2 and V is TRBV19; 7 nucleotides agree with TRBD2. There are 15 residues in the CDR3. Germline V gene data show CDR1 as LNHDA and CDR2 as SQIVND (reference sequence). Trimming took 4 bases from V and 2 from J; bases not matched to a gene: 4. The CDR3 sequence is CASSRRGSNTGELFF. CDR3 nucleotides: TGTGCCAGTAGTAGACGCGGGAGTAACACCGGGGAGCTGTTTTTT.

The chain recombines TRBV5-1 with TRBJ2-5; 10 nucleotides agree with TRBD1. TRBJ2-7 matches the DNA end more closely, so the J call is doubtful. The CDR3 length is 16 residues. Germline V lookup: CDR1 SGHRS, CDR2 YFSETQ. The DNA of the CDR3 is TGCGCCAGCAGCTTACACCCCGGGACAGGGGATTACGAGCAGTACTTC. This codes for CASSLHPGTGDYEQYF.

This chain joins TRBV5-1 and TRBJ2-7; 9 bases line up with TRBD2. This CDR3 is 14 amino acids long. Germline lookup yields CDR1 SGHRS and CDR2 YFSETQ. The V gene end was trimmed by 4 bases and the J gene end by 1 base; junction bases not matched to a gene: 3. This CDR3 reads CASSRLADSYEQYF. The CDR3 coding sequence is TGCGCCAGCAGCCGACTAGCGGATTCCTACGAGCAGTACTTC. The full variable domain, in which reference TRBV5-1 and TRBJ2-7 provide the parts outside the CDR3, is KAGVTQTPRYLIKTRGQQVTLSCSPISGHRSVSWYQQTPGQGLQFLFEYFSETQRNKGNFPGRFSGRQFSNSRSEMNVSTLELGDSALYLCASSRLADSYEQYFGPGTRLTVT.

The chain links TRBV7-2 to TRBJ1-2; TRBD1 agrees at 11 bases. The length of the CDR3 is 14 residues. Germline-derived CDR1 and CDR2 are SGHTA and FQGNSA. Trimming took 4 bases from V and 5 from J; bases not matched to a gene: 3. In nucleotides, the CDR3 is TGTGCCAGCAGCTCCGGACAGGGGGCGTATGGCTACACCTTC. Amino acid sequence: CASSSGQGAYGYTF.

The chain couples TRBV25-1 to TRBJ1-2, with 10 bases aligning to TRBD1. The germline V gene encodes CDR1 MGHDK and CDR2 SYGVNS. Trimming at V came to 5 bases and at J to 8 bases, leaving 11 bases not matched to a gene. The CDR3 sequence is 15 residues long. CDR3 in amino acids: CASSLPGQGRGGYTF. DNA for the CDR3: TGTGCCAGCAGTCTTCCGGGACAGGGGCGCGGGGGCTACACCTTC.

The CDR3 coding sequence is TGCGCCAGCAGCTTGAGTGCGGGAGCGGGCACAGATACGCAGTATTTT. This codes for CASSLSAGAGTDTQYF. The chain links TRBV5-1 to TRBJ2-3, with TRBD2 identical over 7 bases. The CDR3 sequence is 16 residues long. The germline CDR1 and CDR2 sequences are SGHRS and YFSETQ. J lost 1 base, V lost 1 base, and 6 bases had no gene match.

CDR3 DNA sequence: TGTGCCAGCAGTTTATCAGACAGGGGCTATGGCTACACCTTC. This encodes CASSLSDRGYGYTF. This chain joins TRBV28 and TRBJ1-2; 8 bases agree with TRBD1. CDR1 MDHEN and CDR2 SYDVKM come from the germline V gene. With 1 base clipped from V and 4 bases from J, the junction kept 2 bases outside the gene matches. The length of the CDR3 is 14 residues.

This CDR3 is CASSRDRGDEKLFF. CDR3 in DNA: TGTGCCAGCAGCAGGGACAGGGGGGATGAAAAACTGTTTTTT. J is TRBJ1-4 and V is TRBV7-2; 11 bases fit TRBD1. In germline, CDR1 is SGHTA, CDR2 FQGNSA. This CDR3 region has 14 residues. V was clipped by 5 bases and J by 6 bases; unmatched bases: 2.

The rearrangement uses TRBV27 and TRBJ2-1; TRBD2 agrees at 12 bases. This CDR3 has 17 residues. Per germline, CDR1 MNHEY and CDR2 SMNVEV (reference sequence). V shed 6 bases and J 9 bases; nucleotides not matched to a gene: 15. The CDR3 DNA is TGTGCCAGCAGAGTCCTAGCGGGAGGGGGTCTGTTCACTGAGCAGTTCTTC. This codes for CASRVLAGGGLFTEQFF.

This clone has only one observation. This chain connects TRBV19 to TRBJ1-6; D may be TRBD1 (6 bases). Trimming removed 5 bases from V and 9 bases from J, with 17 bases in between. The CDR3 loop spans 15 amino acids. From germline, CDR1 is LNHDA and CDR2 SQIVND (reference sequence). DNA for the CDR3: TGTGCCAGTAGTCCGGGGGACAACTGGAGTTCACCCCTCCACTTT. It specifies CASSPGDNWSSPLHF.

This chain joins TRBV10-3 and TRBJ2-3; tentatively, D is TRBD1 or TRBD2 (6 bases each). Germline loops: CDR1 ENHRY, CDR2 SYGVKD. This CDR3 has 15 residues. Trimming left V 6 bases short and J 6 bases short, with 19 bases between. Written as DNA, the CDR3 is TGTGCCATCAGGACCCACCGGGGGCAGATCGATACGCAGTATTTT. Translation gives CAIRTHRGQIDTQYF.

This rearrangement joins TRBV5-1 to TRBJ2-7, with 9 bases identical to TRBD1. This CDR3 contains 22 residues. V trimming: 0 bases; J trimming: 2 bases; junction bases outside the gene matches: 24. Germline V gene data show CDR1 as SGHRS and CDR2 as YFSETQ. CDR3 DNA sequence: TGCGCCAGCAGCTTGGGTGGGTTGCTCTGGACAGGGGTTTTCGCCCAAACCTACGAGCAGTACTTC. Protein product: CASSLGGLLWTGVFAQTYEQYF.

V and J are TRBV6-5 and TRBJ1-3, with D tentatively TRBD1 (6 bases). Germline CDR1 and CDR2: MNHEY and SVGAGI. The CDR3 consists of 13 residues. The V gene lost 6 bases and the J gene lost 12 bases, with 18 bases spanning the gap. As DNA, the CDR3 is TGTGCCAGCAGACAGGGTCGTGGGTCTGACATATATTTT. Encoded protein: CASRQGRGSDIYF.

This clone was seen more than once but under ten times. This chain uses TRBV30 with TRBJ1-5; the D is unclear. The CDR3 is made up of 15 amino acids. The V end was cut by 1 base, the J end by 0 bases, with 10 bases between. CDR1 is GTSNPN, CDR2 SVGIG, per germline (reference sequence). CDR3 amino acids: CAWSATDHSNQPQHF. The CDR3 DNA follows: TGTGCCTGGAGTGCGACGGACCATAGCAATCAGCCCCAGCATTTT. The entire variable domain, with the rest obtained from reference TRBV30 and TRBJ1-5, is as follows: SQTIHQWPATLVQPVGSPLSLECTVEGTSNPNLYWYRQAAGRGLQLLFYSVGIGQISSEVPQNLSASRPQDRQFILSSKKLLLSDSGFYLCAWSATDHSNQPQHFGDGTRLSIL.

This chain connects TRBV28 to TRBJ1-1; D is ambiguous. Trimming removed 7 bases at V and 4 bases at J, with 16 bases between. The V gene's germline CDR1 is MDHEN and CDR2 SYDVKM. The CDR3 covers 14 residues. CDR3 sequence reads: CASTEFVVGTEAFF. CDR3 sequence (DNA): TGTGCCAGCACCGAGTTTGTAGTGGGCACTGAAGCTTTCTTT.

This clone was seen just once. V usage is TRBV7-3 and J usage is TRBJ2-2, with a tentative D call TRBD2 (6 bases). The CDR3 runs 14 residues. Germline CDR1 and CDR2: SGHTA and FQGTGA. The germline V and J ends were trimmed by 3 bases and 5 bases, with 10 bases remaining between them. For the CDR3, the DNA is TGTGCCAGCAGCTTGGAGGGGTGGACCGGGGAGCTGTTTTTT. It encodes CASSLEGWTGELFF.

The genes are TRBV2 and TRBJ2-1; 8 positions agree with TRBD2. This CDR3 has 16 amino acids. Germline V gene sequence: CDR1 SNHLY, CDR2 FYNNEI. V trimming: 7 bases; J trimming: 1 base; junction bases outside the gene matches: 9. CDR3 coding DNA: TGTGCCAGCAAGACTTTTAGCGGGAAGTCCTACAATGAGCAGTTCTTC. Its protein is CASKTFSGKSYNEQFF.

The chain has TRBV6-1 and TRBJ2-5, with unresolved D. The V end was cut by 10 bases, the J end by 4 bases, with 10 bases between. The CDR3 is 11 amino acids. CDR1 is MNHNS, CDR2 SASEGT, per germline. The CDR3 loop is CATGRTETQYF. The CDR3 nucleotides read TGTGCCACCGGTAGGACAGAGACCCAGTACTTC.

Here the CDR3 reads CASRWGTEYGYTF. CDR3 DNA sequence: TGTGCCAGCAGGTGGGGCACGGAGTATGGCTACACCTTC. The V call is TRBV28, the J call TRBJ1-2, with a possible D match to TRBD1 (5 bases). Deletions cut 6 bases from V and 5 bases from J, with 13 bases between. The germline V gene encodes CDR1 MDHEN and CDR2 SYDVKM. The length of the CDR3 is 13 residues.

This chain links TRBV19 with TRBJ2-7, with TRBD1 matching 8 bases. V gave up 5 bases and J gave up 5 bases; unmatched junction bases: 8. Looked up from germline, CDR1 is LNHDA and CDR2 is SQIVND (reference sequence). This CDR3 contains 14 residues. The CDR3 DNA reads as TGTGCCAGTAGTCCGAGGACAGGGACCCACGAGCAGTACTTC. Amino acid sequence: CASSPRTGTHEQYF.